The clone carrying this TCR beta chain was detected only once. Its antigen is unknown. The record originates from a study of cytotoxic CD8 clonotypes in ibrutinib-treated CLL. Study overall: The group held roughly ten relapsed/refractory and 15 treatment-naive patients, with some 17 IGHV unmutated. The samples contained 260,000 or so productive templates on average. They also contained an average of roughly 90,000 productive rearrangements.

This CDR3 has 16 residues. CDR1 is KGHSH and CDR2 is LQKENI in the germline V gene. Losses at the gene ends were 3 bases for V and 3 bases for J; bases not matched to a gene: 8. TCRdb keeps only in-frame clones here, not all; method: immunoSEQ multiplex PCR. The sample includes over 150,000 clones, around 84% of them seen just once. Study-wide results and limits: The times at which samples were taken varied between sustained-remission and progressing patients. Public clonotypes, an uncommon group, contracted or remained stable on treatment.

The chain combines TRBV18 with TRBJ2-1; 7 bases line up with TRBD2. The material was PBMCs, obtained after 12 months of ibrutinib treatment. The clonotype comes from a human donor with chronic lymphocytic leukemia. In nucleotides, the CDR3 is TGTGCCAGCTCACCGGGGGGGGTAGGGCACTACAATGAGCAGTTCTTC. This codes for CASSPGGVGHYNEQFF.